This T cell receptor beta chain was found in a study of T-cell reconstitution after alpha-beta-depleted transplantation in children. Unique molecular identifiers tagged the TCRbeta library. MiXCR, applied by TCRdb to the PCR reads, yields one record per CDR3 protein. The sample consists of about 580,000 distinct CDR3 sequences, under 30% of them appearing once. Germline values: CDR1 SGHRS, CDR2 YFSETQ. The CDR3 is 15 residues long. J gave up 6 bases and V 5 bases, and 9 bases lay outside the gene matches. The sequencing here drew on PBMCs, mostly from graft donor cells, taken 360 days after TCRalphabeta/CD19-depleted stem cell transplant. This clonotype was sampled from a boy less than two years old who had a stem cell transplant for acute myeloid leukemia, so the T cells may come from the graft donor. The chain joins TRBV5-1 to TRBJ2-1; the match to TRBD1 covers 9 bases. The CDR3 nucleotides read TGCGCCAGCAGTGAGGGACAGGGAACCCCCAATGAGCAGTTCTTC. This sequence encodes CASSEGQGTPNEQFF.